The 2 T cell receptor beta chains in this list originate from one sample, sequenced in a study of blood T cell repertoires in COVID-19. Repertoires were generated with immunoSEQ multiplex PCR, while TCRdb's copy carries only in-frame clones and drops some. Of about 44,000 clones in the sample, about 90% were seen once. What was sequenced was peripheral blood. The receptors stem from a woman in her 40s with acute or convalescent COVID-19.

V and J are TRBV18 and TRBJ1-3; weak D call: TRBD1 (5 bases). Germline V gene lookup returns CDR1 KGHSH and CDR2 LQKENI. V lost 2 bases to trimming and J lost 0 bases, with 11 bases between them. This CDR3 has 16 amino acids. CDR3 in DNA: TGTGCCAGCTCACCAAGGCAGGGTGACTCTGGAAACACCATATATTTT. Its protein product is CASSPRQGDSGNTIYF.

V is TRBV7-9 and J is TRBJ1-5, with D possibly matching TRBD1 (6 bases). The CDR3 is 15 residues long. V was trimmed by 6 bases and J by 0 bases, leaving 12 bases between them. Germline lookup yields CDR1 SEHNR and CDR2 FQNEAQ (reference sequence). The CDR3 DNA reads TGTGCCAGCAGTACTGGACAGAATAGCAATCAGCCCCAGCATTTT. It specifies CASSTGQNSNQPQHF.